Each of the 3 T cell receptor beta chains below was sequenced from the same sample in a study of beta chain features in type 1 diabetes. What was sequenced were expressed TCRB transcripts, since all of the isolated RNA had been reverse transcribed. Here immunoSEQ multiplex PCR was the method, and the copy in TCRdb shows in-frame clones only, minus some. This sample has roughly 300,000 clones, with around 15% found just once. Sequences were obtained from central memory CD4+ T cells from blood. These receptors were collected from a man aged 25 to 40 in good health.

The CDR3 is CASSRSGVRTDTQYF. In nucleotides, the CDR3 is TGTGCCAGCAGCCGGAGCGGGGTACGCACAGATACGCAGTATTTT. The genes are TRBV6-5 and TRBJ2-3, with TRBD2 identical over 7 bases. The CDR3 covers 15 residues. V gave up 6 bases and J gave up 1 base; unmatched junction bases: 7. Per the germline V gene, CDR1 is MNHEY and CDR2 is SVGAGI.

The V call is TRBV5-6, the J call TRBJ2-7; D remains ambiguous. CDR1 SGHDT and CDR2 YYEEEE come from the germline V gene. Deletions cut 7 bases from V and 7 bases from J, with 15 bases between. The CDR3 length is 12 residues. CDR3 DNA sequence: TGTGCCAGCGGTTCGGGCCTTTTAGAGCAGTACTTC. Translating gives CASGSGLLEQYF.

Many counts were recorded for this clone. The chain uses TRBV19 and TRBJ1-1; a possible D gene is TRBD1 (6 bases). V lost 0 bases to trimming and J lost 0 bases, with 17 bases between them. The CDR3 has 18 residues. Germline-derived CDR1 and CDR2 are LNHDA and SQIVND (reference sequence). Here the CDR3 DNA reads TGTGCCAGTAGTATAGATCCCTGGACAGAACAGTTGAACACTGAAGCTTTCTTT. It specifies CASSIDPWTEQLNTEAFF.